These 21 T cell receptor beta chains share one sample of origin, sequenced in a study of cytomegalovirus exposure and HLA in healthy donors. Primers for the PCR totalled 60 Vbeta and 13 Jbeta. Data came from immunoSEQ multiplex PCR; TCRdb stores just in-frame clones and leaves some out. The sample carries around 100,000 clones, around three quarters recorded once. Sequencing used PBMCs. These TCRs come from a woman aged 50 to 60 in good health and CMV-seropositive.

Here the CDR3 DNA reads TGTGCTAGCGACCGTCTCACAGGGGTTTACGATGGCTACACCTTC. It translates to CASDRLTGVYDGYTF. The chain combines TRBV12-5 with TRBJ1-2; 7 bases fit TRBD1. V lost 9 bases and J lost 6; bases outside the gene matches: 16. The CDR3 totals 15 residues. The V gene's germline CDR1 is LGHNT and CDR2 FRNRAP. Full variable domain (remainder filled in from reference TRBV12-5 and TRBJ1-2): DARVTQTPRHKVTEMGQEVTMRCQPILGHNTVFWYRQTMMQGLELLAYFRNRAPLDDSGMPKDRFSAEMPDATLATLKIQPSEPRDSAVYFCASDRLTGVYDGYTFGSGTRLTVV.

The chain has TRBV4-1 and TRBJ1-5; D is uncertain. With 1 base removed from V and 2 bases from J, the gap between germline ends came to 12 bases. Germline assignment: CDR1 MGHRA and CDR2 YSYEKL. The CDR3 length is 16 residues. This CDR3 is CASSQGGSPGNQPQHF. The CDR3 DNA sequence: TGCGCCAGCAGCCAAGGAGGGAGTCCGGGCAATCAGCCCCAGCATTTT.

The V call is TRBV13, the J call TRBJ2-5; D is unresolved. Germline values: CDR1 PRHDT, CDR2 FYEKMQ (reference sequence). This CDR3 region has 16 residues. The V and J ends lost 5 bases and 0 bases respectively, with 16 bases between them. The CDR3: CASSPQVGRNQETQYF. CDR3 bases: TGTGCCAGCAGCCCGCAGGTGGGCCGTAACCAAGAGACCCAGTACTTC.

This chain uses TRBV5-6 with TRBJ2-7; possibly TRBD1 for D (5 bases). Trimming took 4 bases from V and 2 from J, leaving 13 bases between them. The CDR3 loop spans 14 amino acids. Germline V lookup: CDR1 SGHDT, CDR2 YYEEEE. The CDR3 region is CASSPRGHAYEQYF. CDR3 coding DNA: TGTGCCAGCAGCCCCCGAGGACACGCCTACGAGCAGTACTTC.

This clone was detected a few times. The chain links TRBV7-3 to TRBJ1-1, with a weak D call TRBD1 (5 bases). Germline CDR1 is SGHTA and CDR2 is FQGTGA. Trimming took 4 bases from V and 11 from J, leaving 14 bases between them. The CDR3 has 12 residues. CDR3 protein: CASSSFGGTAFF. DNA of the CDR3: TGTGCCAGCAGCTCCTTTGGGGGGACGGCTTTCTTT.

V gene TRBV30 combines with J gene TRBJ2-1, with D possibly being TRBD2 (6 bases). The CDR3 runs to 15 residues. The V and J ends lost 3 bases and 10 bases respectively, with 22 bases between them. Germline lookup yields CDR1 GTSNPN and CDR2 SVGIG (reference sequence). The CDR3: CAWRGAGSKSGEQFF. The CDR3 coding sequence is TGTGCCTGGAGGGGTGCCGGGAGTAAGTCCGGCGAGCAGTTCTTC.

This chain uses TRBV6-1 with TRBJ2-7, with D perhaps matching TRBD2 (6 bases). The CDR3 loop spans 15 amino acids. CDR1 is MNHNS, CDR2 SASEGT, per germline. Between the trimmed V and J ends, which lost 0 bases and 3 bases, there was a span of 12 bases. CDR3 loop: CASSEAGRLLYEQYF. The CDR3 nucleotides read TGTGCCAGCAGTGAAGCGGGGAGGCTCCTCTACGAGCAGTACTTC.

This chain connects TRBV19 to TRBJ2-3, with TRBD2 identical over 7 bases. After removal of 4 bases from V and 8 bases from J, the junction contained 9 bases not matched to a gene. The CDR3 consists of 14 residues. Looked up from germline, CDR1 is LNHDA and CDR2 is SQIVND (reference sequence). The CDR3 DNA reads TGTGCCAGTAGTACTCAGGGTCCTAGCGGTACGCAGTATTTT. It specifies CASSTQGPSGTQYF.

The chain joins TRBV15 to TRBJ2-7; 7 nucleotides agree with TRBD2. V was clipped by 6 bases and J by 1 base; unmatched bases: 12. There are 16 residues in the CDR3. CDR1 LNHNV and CDR2 YYDKDF come from the germline V gene (reference sequence). CDR3 nucleotides: TGTGCCACCAGGGCTAGCGGAATAACTTCATCCTACGAGCAGTACTTC. Its protein is CATRASGITSSYEQYF.

The chain recombines TRBV7-6 with TRBJ2-7, with D perhaps matching TRBD1 (5 bases). The CDR3 runs 13 residues. Germline loops: CDR1 SGHVS, CDR2 FNYEAQ. The V gene lost 5 bases and the J gene lost 2 bases, with 10 bases spanning the gap. The CDR3 sequence: CASSHKGTYEQYF. CDR3 nucleotides: TGTGCCAGCAGCCATAAGGGGACCTACGAGCAGTACTTC.

The chain uses TRBV7-2 and TRBJ2-5; TRBD1 agrees at 7 bases. This CDR3 is 13 amino acids long. The V and J ends lost 5 bases and 1 base, in that order; junction bases with no gene match: 1. Germline CDR1 is SGHTA and CDR2 is FQGNSA. The CDR3 sequence: CASSRQGQETQYF. The CDR3 bases are TGTGCCAGCAGCCGACAGGGCCAAGAGACCCAGTACTTC.

The chain links TRBV30 to TRBJ1-2, with D tentatively TRBD1 (5 bases). Germline V gene lookup returns CDR1 GTSNPN and CDR2 SVGIG (reference sequence). This CDR3 region has 10 residues. Trimming pared 5 bases from V and 9 bases from J, leaving 10 bases between. CDR3 nucleotide sequence: TGTGCCTGGTCCAGGGCACGCTACACCTTC. Translating it yields CAWSRARYTF.

This chain's CDR3 is CASSPNSNMNTEAFF. The CDR3 coding sequence is TGTGCCAGCAGTCCTAACAGTAACATGAACACTGAAGCTTTCTTT. The chain uses TRBV6-4 and TRBJ1-1; unclear D gene. V lost 5 bases and J lost 0, with 13 bases in between. Germline V gene sequence: CDR1 MRHNA, CDR2 SNTAGT. The CDR3 has 15 residues.

V usage is TRBV4-1 and J usage is TRBJ1-1; D remains unclear. The germline V gene encodes CDR1 MGHRA and CDR2 YSYEKL. This CDR3 contains 15 residues. The V end lost 0 bases, the J end lost 8 bases, and 16 bases lay between the germline ends. The CDR3 is CASSQDRLTRAEAFF. CDR3 nucleotides: TGCGCCAGCAGCCAAGATCGGCTTACGCGGGCCGAAGCTTTCTTT.

The chain combines TRBV15 with TRBJ1-1; possibly TRBD1 for D (6 bases). The germline V gene has CDR1 LNHNV and CDR2 YYDKDF (reference sequence). The CDR3 extends over 16 amino acids. The V end lost 0 bases, the J end lost 2 bases, and 13 bases lay between the germline ends. The CDR3 DNA is TGTGCCACCAGCAGAGAAGGGAACAGGGATAACACTGAAGCTTTCTTT. It yields the protein CATSREGNRDNTEAFF. Together with reference TRBV15 and TRBJ1-1, the CDR3 gives the full variable domain: DAMVIQNPRYQVTQFGKPVTLSCSQTLNHNVMYWYQQKSSQAPKLLFHYYDKDFNNEADTPDNFQSRRPNTSFCFLDIRSPGLGDTAMYLCATSREGNRDNTEAFFGQGTRLTVV.

This clone was seen more than once but under ten times. The rearrangement links TRBV5-6 to TRBJ1-2; 7 bases are shared with TRBD1. The V segment lost 0 bases and the J segment 6 bases; nucleotides outside the gene matches: 8. The CDR3 length is 15 residues. Germline values: CDR1 SGHDT, CDR2 YYEEEE. CDR3 loop: CASSLEQGIPNGYTF. Written as DNA, the CDR3 is TGTGCCAGCAGCTTGGAACAGGGGATCCCGAATGGCTACACCTTC.

As regards this clone: This CDR3 is also generated by other DNA sequences in the sample. V usage is TRBV7-8 and J usage is TRBJ2-1, with a possible D match to TRBD2 (6 bases). Between the trimmed V and J ends, which lost 3 bases and 0 bases, there was a span of 12 bases. This CDR3 has 16 residues. Germline-derived CDR1 and CDR2 are SGHVS and FQNEAQ. The CDR3: CASSLDSGVSYNEQFF. In DNA form, the CDR3 reads TGTGCCAGCAGCTTGGATAGCGGCGTCTCCTACAATGAGCAGTTCTTC.

This sequence joins TRBV13 and TRBJ1-6; D unresolved. This CDR3 comprises 12 residues. V shed 1 base and J shed 8 bases, with 3 bases lying between them. CDR1 and CDR2 (germline): PRHDT, FYEKMQ (reference sequence). CDR3 in amino acids: CASSLAYSPLHF. For the CDR3, the DNA is TGTGCCAGCAGCTTAGCCTATTCACCCCTCCACTTT.

The chain links TRBV29-1 to TRBJ2-1; no reliable D call. Per the germline V gene, CDR1 is SQVTM and CDR2 is ANQGSEA. There are 14 residues in the CDR3. V shed 7 bases and J shed 6 bases, with 19 bases lying between them. The CDR3 DNA follows: TGCAGCGCCCCCAAACCCCGATCCGGCAATGAGCAGTTCTTC. Amino acid sequence: CSAPKPRSGNEQFF.

The rearrangement uses TRBV7-2 and TRBJ1-2; D may be TRBD1 (5 bases). Germline lookup yields CDR1 SGHTA and CDR2 FQGNSA. V lost 2 bases and J 8 bases, leaving 15 bases between the germline ends. This CDR3 region has 14 residues. In DNA, the CDR3 is TGTGCCAGCAGCTTACAGGGCAGGGCGAGGGGCTACACCTTC. It codes for CASSLQGRARGYTF.

The chain uses TRBV15 and TRBJ2-3, with 7 bases aligning to TRBD2. Trimming took 7 bases from V and 1 from J; bases not matched to a gene: 14. CDR1 and CDR2 (germline): LNHNV, YYDKDF (reference sequence). This CDR3 comprises 17 residues. In DNA form, the CDR3 reads TGTGCCACCAATCCACGATTTTCGAGCGGGGGCACAGATACGCAGTATTTT. It translates to CATNPRFSSGGTDTQYF.